Described below is a single TCR beta chain sequence and its context. The entry originates in a study of tumor T cells in aggressive B-cell lymphoma. The assay was immunoSEQ multiplex PCR, and TCRdb's table has in-frame clones only and misses some. The sample shows some 2,000 clones, around 94% of them seen only once. The CDR3 has 14 amino acids. CDR1 and CDR2 from the germline V gene are KGHSH and LQKENI. J was trimmed by 0 bases and V by 8 bases; bases with no gene match: 3. The clonotype was recovered from an adult with diffuse large B cell lymphoma. The chain joins TRBV18 to TRBJ2-2; 7 nucleotides agree with TRBD2. Material for sequencing was tumor tissue. The CDR3 loop reads CASARGANTGELFF. The CDR3 DNA follows: TGTGCCAGCGCCCGGGGGGCGAACACCGGGGAGCTGTTTTTT.